A selection of T cell receptor beta chains follows, all from one sample in a study of HIV-infected patients and healthy controls. Each CDR3 protein gets one entry after TCRdb re-called the 5' RACE reads with MiXCR. The profile shows roughly 4,000 distinct CDR3 sequences, roughly a quarter of them singletons. Sequences were derived from blood, sampled during antiretroviral therapy. Receptors were obtained from an adult with HIV infection. Both conserved end residues are part of each CDR3. The D gene is left open where the match is weak. Expanded clones are given a class, and other clones once, few, many or no size at all.

cdr3_length: 15; d_call: TRBD1; j_call: TRBJ2-1; v_call: TRBV6-5; clone_size: medium-sized; cdr3_aa: CASTPGTGFYNEQFF; cdr3_nt: TGTGCCAGCACCCCGGGGACAGGATTCTACAATGAGCAGTTCTTC
cdr3_length: 15; d_call: .; j_call: TRBJ1-3; v_call: TRBV25-1; clone_size: .; cdr3_aa: CASSSVTGSANTIYF; cdr3_nt: TGTGCCAGCAGTTCAGTCACAGGGTCTGCAAACACCATATATTTT
cdr3_length: 16; d_call: TRBD1; j_call: TRBJ1-1; v_call: TRBV19; clone_size: .; cdr3_aa: CASSIDRTGVNTEAFF; cdr3_nt: TGTGCCAGTAGTATAGATCGGACAGGGGTAAACACTGAAGCTTTCTTT
cdr3_length: 14; d_call: TRBD1; j_call: TRBJ2-7; v_call: TRBV7-9; clone_size: few; cdr3_aa: CASSPRTGSNEQYF; cdr3_nt: TGTGCCAGCAGCCCTCGGACAGGGTCGAACGAGCAGTACTTC
cdr3_length: 15; d_call: TRBD2; j_call: TRBJ2-3; v_call: TRBV7-8; clone_size: medium-sized; cdr3_aa: CASSFSGGNGGTQYF; cdr3_nt: TGTGCCAGCAGCTTCAGCGGGGGGAACGGAGGTACGCAGTATTTT
cdr3_length: 15; d_call: .; j_call: TRBJ1-5; v_call: TRBV6-2/TRBV6-3; clone_size: medium-sized; cdr3_aa: CASRIAGGGNQPQHF; cdr3_nt: TGTGCCAGCAGAATCGCAGGCGGGGGCAATCAGCCCCAGCATTTT
cdr3_length: 15; d_call: .; j_call: TRBJ2-1; v_call: TRBV11-1; clone_size: many; cdr3_aa: CASSLCPPSYCEQFF; cdr3_nt: TGTGCCAGCAGCTTATGTCCCCCTAGCTACTGTGAGCAGTTCTTC
cdr3_length: 14; d_call: .; j_call: TRBJ1-6; v_call: TRBV5-1; clone_size: .; cdr3_aa: CASTPGRDNSPLHF; cdr3_nt: TGCGCCAGCACCCCCGGACGGGATAATTCACCCCTCCACTTT
cdr3_length: 14; d_call: .; j_call: TRBJ1-1; v_call: TRBV11-2; clone_size: medium-sized; cdr3_aa: CASSFSSGDTEAFF; cdr3_nt: TGTGCCAGCAGCTTTAGTAGCGGAGACACTGAAGCTTTCTTT
cdr3_length: 15; d_call: TRBD1; j_call: TRBJ1-2; v_call: TRBV6-5; clone_size: .; cdr3_aa: CASSYTPGGGASYTF; cdr3_nt: TGTGCCAGCAGCTACACACCAGGGGGGGGCGCAAGCTACACCTTC
cdr3_length: 15; d_call: .; j_call: TRBJ1-1; v_call: TRBV29-1; clone_size: few; cdr3_aa: CSVEGLQTLNTEAFF; cdr3_nt: TGCAGCGTTGAAGGTTTACAGACACTGAACACTGAAGCTTTCTTT